The 23 T cell receptor beta chains below all came from one sample that was sequenced in a study of T cell changes during pregnancy in multiple sclerosis. Method: immunoSEQ multiplex PCR; TCRdb's copy keeps in-frame clones and lacks some. This table holds around 33,000 clones, 80% to 90% found once. The sequencing here drew on CD8+ T cells from peripheral blood mononuclear cells, taken in the third trimester of pregnancy. These receptor sequences come from a female donor with multiple sclerosis, enrolled in a pregnancy study.

This rearrangement joins TRBV10-3 to TRBJ2-7; 9 positions agree with TRBD1. The CDR3 loop spans 14 amino acids. The trim removed 10 bases at V and 5 bases at J, leaving 12 bases unmatched. From germline, CDR1 is ENHRY and CDR2 SYGVKD. CDR3 nucleotide sequence: TGTGCCACCTCCGAAGGGGACAGGGTGGACGAGCAGTACTTC. Its protein is CATSEGDRVDEQYF.

The V gene is TRBV9, the J gene TRBJ1-5; no reliable D call. V lost 0 bases and J 8 bases, leaving 9 bases between the germline ends. This CDR3 region has 13 residues. CDR1 SGDLS and CDR2 YYNGEE come from the germline V gene. The CDR3 spells CASSVASGEPQHF. CDR3 sequence (DNA): TGTGCCAGCAGCGTAGCATCCGGGGAGCCCCAGCATTTT.

The rearrangement links TRBV9 to TRBJ2-3, with D unclear. The V end lost 2 bases, the J end lost 0 bases, and 4 bases lay between the germline ends. This CDR3 contains 13 residues. The germline V gene has CDR1 SGDLS and CDR2 YYNGEE. CDR3 protein: CASSVPSTDTQYF. CDR3 bases: TGTGCCAGCAGCGTCCCAAGCACAGATACGCAGTATTTT.

This chain links TRBV7-2 with TRBJ1-2; D possibly corresponds to TRBD1 (6 bases). The CDR3 spans 12 residues. V lost 5 bases, J lost 7 bases, and 11 bases lay in between. Germline V gene data show CDR1 as SGHTA and CDR2 as FQGNSA. The CDR3 DNA sequence: TGTGCCAGCAGCCCACCAGGGGCTGGCTACACCTTC. It translates to CASSPPGAGYTF.

This rearrangement joins TRBV7-6 to TRBJ2-1; a possible D gene is TRBD2 (6 bases). Germline loops: CDR1 SGHVS, CDR2 FNYEAQ. V lost 8 bases to trimming and J lost 6 bases, with 23 bases between them. The CDR3 runs 16 residues. As DNA, the CDR3 is TGTGCCAGCTTTTTGGCGGGAAGTCCGATAAGCAATGAGCAGTTCTTC. Protein sequence: CASFLAGSPISNEQFF. Together with reference TRBV7-6 and TRBJ2-1, the CDR3 gives the full variable domain: GAGVSQSPRYKVTKRGQDVALRCDPISGHVSLYWYRQALGQGPEFLTYFNYEAQQDKSGLPNDRFSAERPEGSISTLTIQRTEQRDSAMYRCASFLAGSPISNEQFFGPGTRLTVL.

The rearrangement joins TRBV11-2 to TRBJ2-7; 7 nucleotides line up with TRBD2. Germline V gives CDR1 SGHAT, CDR2 FQNNGV. This CDR3 has 14 residues. The junction had 10 bases not matched to a gene; V was cut back by 10 bases and J by 1 base. CDR3 DNA sequence: TGTGCCACCCCACGCGGGGGACCTTCCTACGAGCAGTACTTC. Amino acid sequence: CATPRGGPSYEQYF.

The genes are TRBV15 and TRBJ2-1; D remains unclear. Germline V gene lookup returns CDR1 LNHNV and CDR2 YYDKDF (reference sequence). Trimming took off 5 bases at V and 7 bases at J, with 9 bases between the two ends. The CDR3 consists of 12 residues. The CDR3 loop is CATSPLGNEQFF. In DNA, the CDR3 is TGTGCCACCAGCCCACTCGGGAATGAGCAGTTCTTC. The full variable domain, with the rest looked up from reference TRBV15 and TRBJ2-1, is DAMVIQNPRYQVTQFGKPVTLSCSQTLNHNVMYWYQQKSSQAPKLLFHYYDKDFNNEADTPDNFQSRRPNTSFCFLDIRSPGLGDTAMYLCATSPLGNEQFFGPGTRLTVL.

This clone was counted only a few times. The rearrangement links TRBV11-2 to TRBJ1-1; no reliable D call. Trimming removed 4 bases from V and 0 bases from J, with 12 bases in between. CDR3 length: 15 residues. The V gene's germline CDR1 is SGHAT and CDR2 FQNNGV. The CDR3 bases are TGTGCCAGCAGCTCACCTCGGGGATTGAACACTGAAGCTTTCTTT. Translation: CASSSPRGLNTEAFF.

V is TRBV19 and J is TRBJ2-5; 7 bases agree with TRBD2. The V and J ends lost 4 bases and 2 bases, in that order; junction bases with no gene match: 7. The V gene's germline CDR1 is LNHDA and CDR2 SQIVND (reference sequence). The CDR3 is 15 amino acids. Here the CDR3 DNA reads TGTGCCAGTAGTAGTTTTAGCGGGTCTCAAGAGACCCAGTACTTC. It codes for CASSSFSGSQETQYF.

V is TRBV2 and J is TRBJ1-4; 8 nucleotides line up with TRBD1. Trimming cost V 6 bases and J 8 bases; bases outside gene matches: 8. CDR1 is SNHLY, CDR2 FYNNEI, per germline. This CDR3 region has 14 residues. CDR3 nucleotides: TGTGCCAGCAGCCCGACAGGGGAGCTCGAAAAACTGTTTTTT. This sequence encodes CASSPTGELEKLFF.

This rearrangement joins TRBV9 to TRBJ2-3; 10 bases match TRBD2. Per germline, CDR1 SGDLS and CDR2 YYNGEE. Unmatched junction bases numbered 2, after V lost 3 bases and J lost 4 bases. The CDR3 consists of 14 residues. CDR3 DNA: TGTGCCAGCAGCGACGGACTAGCGGCAGATACGCAGTATTTT. Protein: CASSDGLAADTQYF.

The rearrangement uses TRBV4-3 and TRBJ1-2; the D gene is possibly TRBD1 (5 bases). CDR1 and CDR2 (germline): LGHNA, YSLEER. There are 16 residues in the CDR3. V lost 0 bases, J lost 2 bases, and 13 bases lay in between. The CDR3, as DNA: TGCGCCAGCAGCCAAGATCTTGCGGGGCGGAACTATGGCTACACCTTC. This translates into CASSQDLAGRNYGYTF.

The rearrangement links TRBV6-5 to TRBJ1-6; weak D call: TRBD1 (6 bases). The germline V gene encodes CDR1 MNHEY and CDR2 SVGAGI. The CDR3 spans 14 residues. Trimming left V 6 bases short and J 8 bases short, with 14 bases between. The CDR3, as DNA: TGTGCCAGCAGCCGCAGGGGCCTGGATTCACCCCTCCACTTT. It is translated as CASSRRGLDSPLHF.

This clone was picked up one time. The chain links TRBV19 to TRBJ1-6; D call uncertain. Germline V gene sequence: CDR1 LNHDA, CDR2 SQIVND (reference sequence). This CDR3 contains 19 residues. Between the trimmed V and J ends, which lost 5 bases and 4 bases, there was a span of 24 bases. CDR3 loop: CASSWRLRSQAEYNSPLHF. CDR3 nucleotide sequence: TGTGCCAGTAGTTGGAGGCTTAGGTCTCAAGCTGAATATAATTCACCCCTCCACTTT.

This chain uses TRBV19 with TRBJ1-4; possibly TRBD1 for D (6 bases). The V end lost 4 bases, the J end lost 7 bases, and 16 bases lay between the germline ends. CDR3 size: 15 residues. Germline V gene sequence: CDR1 LNHDA, CDR2 SQIVND (reference sequence). CDR3 in amino acids: CASSKIQGLVEKLFF. In nucleotides, the CDR3 is TGTGCCAGTAGTAAAATACAGGGTCTGGTTGAAAAACTGTTTTTT.

This clone came up once. The chain employs TRBV30 and TRBJ1-2, with D possibly TRBD1 on 6 matching bases. CDR1 and CDR2 from the germline V gene are GTSNPN and SVGIG (reference sequence). The length of the CDR3 is 13 residues. V lost 4 bases and J lost 6, with 15 bases in between. The CDR3 DNA is TGTGCCTGGAATGGGAGGGGGGGAGATGGCTACACCTTC. It encodes CAWNGRGGDGYTF. The full variable domain, rest sourced from reference TRBV30 and TRBJ1-2, is SQTIHQWPATLVQPVGSPLSLECTVEGTSNPNLYWYRQAAGRGLQLLFYSVGIGQISSEVPQNLSASRPQDRQFILSSKKLLLSDSGFYLCAWNGRGGDGYTFGSGTRLTVV.

The rearrangement joins TRBV4-3 to TRBJ1-2, with D unclear. V lost 4 bases, J lost 5 bases, and 17 bases lay in between. This CDR3 spans 15 amino acids. Germline CDR1 and CDR2: LGHNA and YSLEER. CDR3 sequence: CASSPTVRGWYGYTF. As DNA, the CDR3 is TGCGCCAGCAGCCCAACCGTCCGAGGCTGGTATGGCTACACCTTC.

The rearrangement uses TRBV5-8 and TRBJ2-5; D perhaps matches TRBD1 (6 bases). The V end was cut by 0 bases, the J end by 3 bases, with 24 bases between. The CDR3 loop spans 19 amino acids. CDR1 is SGHTS, CDR2 YDEGEE, per germline. For the CDR3, the DNA is TGTGCCAGCAGCTTGGCGTTACGCCGGCTGGACAGTAGAAAAGAGACCCAGTACTTC. Translation: CASSLALRRLDSRKETQYF.

This chain joins TRBV4-3 and TRBJ2-7, with 9 bases fitting TRBD1. V lost 1 base, J lost 5 bases, and 6 bases stayed unmatched. Germline V gene sequence: CDR1 LGHNA, CDR2 YSLEER. The CDR3 is 15 amino acids. CDR3 nucleotide sequence: TGCGCCAGCAGCCAAGGTACAGGGGGCTTCGACGAGCAGTACTTC. Translated: CASSQGTGGFDEQYF.

The rearrangement uses TRBV6-6 and TRBJ2-5, with D uncertain. Trimming removed 2 bases at V and 5 bases at J, with 9 bases between. This CDR3 comprises 13 residues. Germline values: CDR1 MNHNY, CDR2 SVGAGI (reference sequence). In DNA, the CDR3 is TGTGCCAGCAGTTACGCGGTGTGGGAGACCCAGTACTTC. Protein: CASSYAVWETQYF.

J is TRBJ1-6 and V is TRBV11-1; D call uncertain. V dropped 2 bases and J dropped 10 bases, with 21 bases sitting between them. The V gene's germline CDR1 is SGHAT and CDR2 FQDESV (reference sequence). This CDR3 comprises 17 residues. CDR3 region: CASSLFRTASGKSPLHF. The DNA for the CDR3 is TGTGCCAGCAGCTTATTTAGGACGGCCTCCGGGAAATCACCCCTCCACTTT.

The CDR3 spells CASSSRQGGEQYF. The CDR3 bases are TGTGCCAGCAGCTCCCGGCAGGGGGGCGAGCAGTACTTC. V is TRBV7-3 and J is TRBJ2-7; TRBD1 is a possible D gene (7 bases). Germline assignment: CDR1 SGHTA and CDR2 FQGTGA. The CDR3 has 13 residues. Trimming removed 4 bases at V and 6 bases at J, with 13 bases between.

The chain recombines TRBV13 with TRBJ2-4, with 12 bases that match TRBD2. The length of the CDR3 is 15 residues. CDR1 and CDR2 (germline): PRHDT, FYEKMQ (reference sequence). Trimming cost V 5 bases and J 6 bases; bases outside gene matches: 5. CDR3 nucleotides: TGTGCCAGCAGCCTAGCGGGGGGGAGAGGAAACATTCAGTACTTC. It specifies CASSLAGGRGNIQYF.